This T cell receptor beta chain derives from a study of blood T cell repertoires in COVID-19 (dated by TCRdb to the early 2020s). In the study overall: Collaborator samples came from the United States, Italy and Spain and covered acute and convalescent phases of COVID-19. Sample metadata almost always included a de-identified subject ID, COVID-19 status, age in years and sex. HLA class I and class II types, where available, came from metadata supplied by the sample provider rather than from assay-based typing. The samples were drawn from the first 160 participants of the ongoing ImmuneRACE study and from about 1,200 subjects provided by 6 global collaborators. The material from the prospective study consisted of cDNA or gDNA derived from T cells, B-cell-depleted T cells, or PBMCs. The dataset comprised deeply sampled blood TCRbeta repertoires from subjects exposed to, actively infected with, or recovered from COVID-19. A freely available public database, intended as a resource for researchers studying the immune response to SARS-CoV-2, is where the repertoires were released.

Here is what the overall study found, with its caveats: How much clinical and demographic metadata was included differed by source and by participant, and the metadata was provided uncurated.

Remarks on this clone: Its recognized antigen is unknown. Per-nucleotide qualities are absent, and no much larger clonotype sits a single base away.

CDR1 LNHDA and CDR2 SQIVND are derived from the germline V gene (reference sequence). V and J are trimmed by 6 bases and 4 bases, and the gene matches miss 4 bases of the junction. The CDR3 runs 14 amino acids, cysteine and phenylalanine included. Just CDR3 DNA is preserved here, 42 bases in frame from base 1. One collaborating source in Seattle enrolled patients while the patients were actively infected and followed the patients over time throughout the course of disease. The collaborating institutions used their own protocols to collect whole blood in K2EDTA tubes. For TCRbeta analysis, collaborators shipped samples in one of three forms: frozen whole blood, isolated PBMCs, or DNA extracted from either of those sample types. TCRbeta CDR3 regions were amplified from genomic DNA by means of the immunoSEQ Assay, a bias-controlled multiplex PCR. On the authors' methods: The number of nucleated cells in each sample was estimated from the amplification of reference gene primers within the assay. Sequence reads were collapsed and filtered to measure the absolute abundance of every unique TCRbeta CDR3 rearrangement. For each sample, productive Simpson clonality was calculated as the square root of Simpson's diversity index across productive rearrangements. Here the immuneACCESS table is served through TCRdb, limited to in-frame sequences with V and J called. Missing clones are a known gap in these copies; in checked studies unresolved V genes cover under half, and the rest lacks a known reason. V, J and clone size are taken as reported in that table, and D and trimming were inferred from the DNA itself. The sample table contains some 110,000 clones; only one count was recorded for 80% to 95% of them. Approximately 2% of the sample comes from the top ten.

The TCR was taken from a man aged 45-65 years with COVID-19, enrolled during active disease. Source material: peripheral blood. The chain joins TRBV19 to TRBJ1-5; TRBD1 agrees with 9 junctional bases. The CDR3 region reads CASSLGQGNQPQHF. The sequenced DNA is TGTGCCAGTAGCCTCGGACAGGGGAATCAGCCCCAGCATTTT. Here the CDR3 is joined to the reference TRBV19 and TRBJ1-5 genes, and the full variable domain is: DGGITQSPKYLFRKEGQNVTLSCEQNLNHDAMYWYRQDPGQGLRLIYYSQIVNDFQKGDIAEGYSVSREKKESFPLTVTSAQKNPTAFYLCASSLGQGNQPQHFGDGTRLSIL.